This T cell receptor beta chain was retrieved from a study of cytomegalovirus exposure and HLA in healthy donors. Primers: 60 Vbeta forward and 13 Jbeta reverse. Generated by immunoSEQ multiplex PCR, the TCRdb table keeps only in-frame clones and is missing some. The sample comprises approximately 280,000 clones, about 90% of which are singletons, and approximately 2% rests with the top ten. Germline V lookup: CDR1 SGHKS, CDR2 YYEKEE (reference sequence). The trim removed 0 bases at V and 4 bases at J, leaving 18 bases unmatched. The CDR3 has 20 residues. The count of this clone is one. The rearrangement links TRBV5-5 to TRBJ1-4; the match to TRBD1 covers 7 bases. The TCR was taken from a woman aged 18-29 years in good health and CMV-seronegative. Sequencing input: PBMCs. Here the CDR3 DNA reads TGTGCCAGCAGCTTGGGCTACCGGGACAGCACCAAAGATCTTAATGAAAAACTGTTTTTT. It specifies CASSLGYRDSTKDLNEKLFF.